Listed below are T cell receptor beta chains from one sample, sequenced in a study of T-cell memory formation after mild COVID-19. TCRdb redid the calling of the 5' RACE reads with MiXCR, one entry per CDR3 protein. The sample shows a few hundred thousand distinct CDR3 sequences, 15% to 20% of them seen only once. Sequencing used PBMCs or a T cell subset sorted from them (not recorded which). The receptors shown here come from a man younger than 35 who had mild COVID-19 (a few samples of this study predate the infection). Cell type and time point are not known. Each CDR3 is given without its conserved first and last residue. A D gene is named only where the DNA matches it firmly.

J gene	D gene	V gene	CDR3 protein
TRBJ2-3	-	TRBV5-1	ASSLVPTDTQY
TRBJ2-5	TRBD2	TRBV6-5	ASSYFQSAGGQETQY
TRBJ2-5	-	TRBV9	ASSVGGVQETQY
TRBJ2-2	-	TRBV6-1	ASTRGTDTGELF
TRBJ2-2	TRBD2	TRBV27	ASSPTTSGVTGELF
TRBJ2-3	-	TRBV5-1	ASSLRGAPTDTQY
TRBJ2-3	-	TRBV7-6	ASSFGPRSDTQY
TRBJ1-2	-	TRBV6-5	ASSYWGFGDGDNYGYT
TRBJ2-2	-	TRBV19	ASSWRGGGELF
TRBJ1-1	-	TRBV3-1	ASSLRRGKNTEAF
TRBJ1-1	-	TRBV5-4	ASSYGGVGDTEAF
TRBJ1-6	-	TRBV7-2	ASSRGGTDNSPLH
TRBJ2-7	TRBD2	TRBV6-2/TRBV6-3	ASTPRGTSGSYEQY
TRBJ2-3	-	TRBV4-3	ASSQDQWRGADTQY
TRBJ2-5	-	TRBV5-1	ATGSGWGQETQY
TRBJ1-1	TRBD1	TRBV5-1	ASSLPRTGDTNTEAF
TRBJ1-2	-	TRBV18	ASSEDSLYAYT
TRBJ2-3	TRBD1	TRBV6-1	ASSEVGTGVIHTQY
TRBJ1-4	-	TRBV6-5	ASSYLLGGPGKLF
TRBJ2-3	-	TRBV5-1	ASSQEGGEDTQY
TRBJ2-3	TRBD2	TRBV7-3	ASSIRGGTDTQY
TRBJ2-1	TRBD2	TRBV24-1	ATSDSLAGSHSYNEQF
TRBJ2-3	TRBD2	TRBV12-3/TRBV12-4	ASSFSGGKNTQY
TRBJ2-7	-	TRBV2	AGQSSYEQY
TRBJ1-1	-	TRBV20-1	SASGGADMNTEAF
TRBJ1-6	-	TRBV7-9	ASSLPLGVPSPLH
TRBJ1-1	-	TRBV6-1	ASSEWVHMNTEAF
TRBJ2-1	-	TRBV5-5	ASSSDTWGEQF
TRBJ1-3	-	TRBV9	ASSGGIHSGNTIY
TRBJ2-1	TRBD2	TRBV12-3/TRBV12-4	ASSLGGGYNEQF
TRBJ2-5	TRBD2	TRBV29-1	SGGGLGETQY
TRBJ2-3	-	TRBV24-1	ATSDGQAAGTQY
TRBJ2-2	-	TRBV4-1	ASSWNPNTGELF
TRBJ1-4	-	TRBV7-6	ASSLGREKLF
TRBJ1-3	-	TRBV7-9	ASSLRHTIY